The source of this TCR beta chain is a study of cytomegalovirus exposure and HLA in healthy donors. Study-wide findings and caveats: It emerged from a later analysis that several of the most significant clusters appeared to be linked to common viral pathogens.

PCR employed 60 Vbeta and 13 Jbeta primers. The assay was immunoSEQ multiplex PCR, and TCRdb's table has in-frame clones only and misses some. The sample shows around 150,000 clones, 80% of them seen only once. Comment on this clone: What it binds is not known.

This receptor was taken from a man aged 18-30 years in good health and CMV-seropositive. Sequencing was done on a sample of PBMCs.

For the CDR3, the DNA is TGTGCCAGCAGGCTGGGAGCGGGAGCAGATACGCAGTATTTT. This encodes CASRLGAGADTQYF. The J gene is TRBJ2-3, the V gene TRBV7-2; TRBD2 agrees at 8 bases. This CDR3 contains 14 residues. V gave up 6 bases and J gave up 4 bases; unmatched junction bases: 6. Per the germline V gene, CDR1 is SGHTA and CDR2 is FQGNSA.